This TCR beta chain was captured in a study of T cells after yellow fever vaccination. Points from the study as a whole: In post-booster samples, most primary-vaccination clones reappeared (about 95% CD4, roughly 90% CD8). A small share of clonotypes appeared in both CD4 and CD8 compartments. FACS-sorted repertoires could contain abundant clonotypes contaminating from the bulk population.

A process of 5'RACE template switching, which added a universal primer site and UMIs, was used to make TCR cDNA. Via MiXCR, TCRdb re-called the 5' RACE reads, giving one row per CDR3 protein. This sample has about 550,000 distinct CDR3 sequences, with under 25% found just once. The CDR3 is 14 amino acids. Germline V gives CDR1 SSHAT, CDR2 FNYEAQ (reference sequence). About this clonotype itself: What it binds is not known. Relative to the germline gene, one junction end is altered; a read error may explain this.

Here the sequenced sample was PBMCs, taken 15 days after the yellow fever booster vaccination. The chain joins TRBV7-7 to TRBJ2-3, with no clear D. This TCR was sampled from a man between 25 and 39 years old who received the YFV17D yellow fever vaccine. CDR3 sequence (DNA): TGTGCTAGCAGCCCATCCAGGAGCACAGATACGCAGTATTTT. Protein sequence: CASSPSRSTDTQYF.